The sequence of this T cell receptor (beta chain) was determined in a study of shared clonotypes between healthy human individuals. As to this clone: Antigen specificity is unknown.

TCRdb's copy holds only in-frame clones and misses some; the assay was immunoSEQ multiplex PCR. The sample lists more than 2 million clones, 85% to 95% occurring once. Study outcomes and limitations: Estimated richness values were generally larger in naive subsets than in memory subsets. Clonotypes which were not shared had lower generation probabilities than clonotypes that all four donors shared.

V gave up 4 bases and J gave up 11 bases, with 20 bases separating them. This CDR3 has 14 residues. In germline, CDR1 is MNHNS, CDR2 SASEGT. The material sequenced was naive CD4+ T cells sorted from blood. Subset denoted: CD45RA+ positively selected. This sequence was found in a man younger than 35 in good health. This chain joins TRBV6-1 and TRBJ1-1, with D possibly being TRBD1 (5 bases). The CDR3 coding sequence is TGTGCCAGCAGTGGGACAAGTGAAACGAAACGGGCTTTCTTT. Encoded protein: CASSGTSETKRAFF.